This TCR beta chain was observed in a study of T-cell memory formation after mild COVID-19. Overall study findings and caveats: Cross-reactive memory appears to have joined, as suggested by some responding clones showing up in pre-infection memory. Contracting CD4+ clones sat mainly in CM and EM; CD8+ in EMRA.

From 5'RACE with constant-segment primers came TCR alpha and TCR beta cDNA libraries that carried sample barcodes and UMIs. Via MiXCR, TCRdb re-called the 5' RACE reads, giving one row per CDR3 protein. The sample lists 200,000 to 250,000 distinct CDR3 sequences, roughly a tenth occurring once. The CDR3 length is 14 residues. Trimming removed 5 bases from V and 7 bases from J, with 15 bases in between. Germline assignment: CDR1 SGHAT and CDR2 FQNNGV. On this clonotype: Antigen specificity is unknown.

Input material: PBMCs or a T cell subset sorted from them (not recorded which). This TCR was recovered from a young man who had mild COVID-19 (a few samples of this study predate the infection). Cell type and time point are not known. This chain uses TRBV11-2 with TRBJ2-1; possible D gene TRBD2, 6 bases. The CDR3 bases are TGTGCCAGCAGCCCCTTCCTTAGCGGTAATGAGCAGTTCTTC. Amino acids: CASSPFLSGNEQFF.